This is a list of T cell receptor beta chains from one sample in a study of chemoradiotherapy in HPV16-positive cancers. TCRdb's copy holds only in-frame clones and misses some; the assay was immunoSEQ multiplex PCR. The sample has about 22,000 clones, roughly 92% seen once; the top ten hold roughly 16%. Specimen: blood, collected from a patient who underwent chemoradiotherapy. Receptor source: a human donor with HPV-associated anogenital cancer. Each CDR3 is given with its conserved first and last residue. D genes are given only for firm matches. Clone size is shown for a subset of rows, as once, few, many or a class of expanded clone.

>.|TRBV7-3|.|TRBJ2-3
TGTGCCAGCAGCTTGGTGGGCGGCACAGATACGCAGTATTTT
CASSLVGGTDTQYF
>.|TRBV28|.|TRBJ2-2
TGTGCCAGCACCCGACAGGACACCGGGGAGCTGTTTTTT
CASTRQDTGELFF
>.|TRBV7-2|.|TRBJ1-5
TGTGCCAGCAGCTTTTTAGGGGTCGGGCAGCCCCAGCATTTT
CASSFLGVGQPQHF
>.|TRBV7-2|.|TRBJ2-7
TGTGCCAGCAGCTTAGGCTCGGTGCAGGGCGGACGGCAGTACTTC
CASSLGSVQGGRQYF
>.|TRBV5-1|.|TRBJ1-4
TGCGCCAGCAGCTTGGTTGGAGGGGTTAGTGAAAAACTGTTTTTT
CASSLVGGVSEKLFF
>.|TRBV6-1|.|TRBJ2-1
TGTGCCAGCAGTGAATGGCCGTACAATGAGCAGTTCTTC
CASSEWPYNEQFF
>.|TRBV18|TRBD2|TRBJ2-3
TGTGCCAGCTCACCTAGAGCGGGGACCCTAGATACGCAGTATTTT
CASSPRAGTLDTQYF
>few|TRBV19|.|TRBJ1-2
TGTGCCAGTAGTATGTCACAGAAATTGACTGGCTACACCTTC
CASSMSQKLTGYTF
>.|TRBV19|.|TRBJ2-1
TGTGCCAGTAGTATAGGGGCGGACAATGAGCAGTTCTTC
CASSIGADNEQFF
>.|TRBV15|TRBD2|TRBJ2-5
TGTGCCACCAGCAGGGGACCGGGACTAGCGACGAAGACCCAGTACTTC
CATSRGPGLATKTQYF
>.|TRBV6-4|.|TRBJ2-1
TGTGCCAGCAGTGACGGGGGGGCGGGGGAGCAGTTCTTC
CASSDGGAGEQFF
>.|TRBV19|.|TRBJ2-5
TGTGCCAGTAGTGGCGGGGAGACCCAGTACTTC
CASSGGETQYF
>few|TRBV27|.|TRBJ1-1
TGTGCCAGCAGTCCTTTATCACAGATGAACACTGAAGCTTTCTTT
CASSPLSQMNTEAFF
>once|TRBV6-6|.|TRBJ2-3
TGTGCCAGCAGTCCCGGGTTTCCCGGCACAGATACGCAGTATTTT
CASSPGFPGTDTQYF
>.|TRBV5-1|TRBD1|TRBJ2-7
TGCGCCAGCAGCGGCGGGGACAGGGGATACGAGCAGTACTTC
CASSGGDRGYEQYF
>.|TRBV7-3|.|TRBJ2-5
TGTGCCAGCAGCTTAGGAGGCCGGGCAGAGACCCAGTACTTC
CASSLGGRAETQYF